The 21 T cell receptor beta chains below all came from one sample that was sequenced in a study of T cells in Graves' hyperthyroidism and ophthalmopathy. TCR beta CDR3 sequences were amplified from RNA transcripts. TCR CDR3 underwent first-round RT-PCR with the HTBI primer set. TCRdb reanalysed the multiplex PCR reads using MiXCR and keeps one entry per CDR3 protein. The sample holds some 550,000 distinct CDR3 sequences, roughly 16% seen once. The source material was blood. The receptors were gathered from a middle-aged woman with Graves' ophthalmopathy.

This clonotype came up many times. The chain joins TRBV2 to TRBJ1-2, with TRBD1 matching 7 bases. The length of the CDR3 is 15 residues. CDR1 and CDR2 from the germline V gene are SNHLY and FYNNEI. With 6 bases clipped from V and 9 bases from J, the junction kept 16 bases outside the gene matches. DNA for the CDR3: TGTGCCAGCAGGGACGCGGTGGGACAGACGTCAAGCTACACCTTC. It codes for CASRDAVGQTSSYTF.

This clonotype occurred many times. This chain uses TRBV30 with TRBJ2-7; TRBD2 is a possible D gene (5 bases). Germline V gene sequence: CDR1 GTSNPN, CDR2 SVGIG (reference sequence). The V end was cut by 0 bases, the J end by 7 bases, with 13 bases between. CDR3 size: 13 residues. In DNA, the CDR3 is TGTGCCTGGAGTGTGACTGGATCGGGGGAGCAGTACTTC. It is translated as CAWSVTGSGEQYF.

The chain links TRBV4-2 to TRBJ1-2, with 7 bases fitting TRBD1. J gave up 0 bases and V 1 base, and 5 bases lay outside the gene matches. The CDR3 sequence is 16 residues long. CDR1 is LGHNA and CDR2 is YNFKEQ in the germline V gene. Here the CDR3 reads CASSQVAGGTNYGYTF. CDR3 bases: TGTGCCAGCAGCCAAGTGGCAGGGGGGACTAACTATGGCTACACCTTC.

This clonotype was recorded at least ten times. The chain combines TRBV11-2 with TRBJ2-3; 8 bases fit TRBD2. There are 16 residues in the CDR3. Per the germline V gene, CDR1 is SGHAT and CDR2 is FQNNGV. Trimming took 2 bases from V and 2 from J; bases not matched to a gene: 6. The CDR3 DNA reads as TGTGCCAGCAGCTTACAATCCGGACTAGCCACAGATACGCAGTATTTT. It codes for CASSLQSGLATDTQYF.

The gene calls are TRBV5-6 and TRBJ2-7, with D hard to call. V lost 4 bases, J lost 4 bases, and 15 bases lay in between. Germline CDR1 is SGHDT and CDR2 is YYEEEE. The CDR3 length is 14 residues. The CDR3 reads CASSQTEDRYEQYF. The CDR3 DNA reads TGTGCCAGCAGCCAGACGGAAGACCGGTACGAGCAGTACTTC.

This clonotype was seen more than once but under ten times. J is TRBJ2-1 and V is TRBV14, with D unclear. Trimming pared 5 bases from V and 12 bases from J, leaving 20 bases between. The CDR3 is made up of 14 amino acids. The germline gives CDR1 SGHDN, CDR2 FVKESK. The DNA for the CDR3 is TGTGCCAGCAGCTATGCCCGTGGGGTCAAGGTGCAGTTCTTC. Amino acid sequence: CASSYARGVKVQFF.

Ten or more counts support this clonotype. The chain couples TRBV3-1 to TRBJ2-1; 10 positions agree with TRBD2. V shed 4 bases and J 2 bases; nucleotides not matched to a gene: 2. The CDR3 is made up of 15 amino acids. CDR1 and CDR2 (germline): LGHDT, YNNKEL (reference sequence). The CDR3 reads CASSRSGGPYNEQFF. The DNA of the CDR3 is TGTGCCAGCAGCCGTAGCGGGGGGCCCTACAATGAGCAGTTCTTC.

This clonotype appeared many times. The chain couples TRBV30 to TRBJ1-2, with D possibly TRBD1 on 5 matching bases. The CDR3 spans 15 residues. Germline loops: CDR1 GTSNPN, CDR2 SVGIG (reference sequence). V was pared by 1 base and J by 4 bases, with 16 bases between. CDR3 sequence (DNA): TGTGCCTGGAGTGGTAGTTGGAGACAGTCCTATGGCTACACCTTC. It is translated as CAWSGSWRQSYGYTF.

This clonotype was observed at least ten times. The chain recombines TRBV5-1 with TRBJ2-1; maybe TRBD2 (5 bases). In germline, CDR1 is SGHRS, CDR2 YFSETQ. This CDR3 has 15 residues. The germline V and J ends were trimmed by 5 bases and 2 bases, with 14 bases remaining between them. The CDR3 region is CASSRGQATYNEQFF. CDR3 nucleotide sequence: TGCGCCAGCAGTCGCGGGCAGGCCACCTACAATGAGCAGTTCTTC.

This clonotype was counted ten times or more. The chain carries TRBV5-1 and TRBJ2-5; tentatively, D is TRBD1 or TRBD2 (5 bases each). V lost 5 bases to trimming and J lost 4 bases, with 18 bases between them. This CDR3 comprises 15 residues. Germline V lookup: CDR1 SGHRS, CDR2 YFSETQ. As DNA, the CDR3 is TGCGCCAGCAGTCCTCCGGGACGTGGGGGAGAGACCCAGTACTTC. Protein sequence: CASSPPGRGGETQYF. The whole variable domain, remainder taken from reference TRBV5-1 and TRBJ2-5, is KAGVTQTPRYLIKTRGQQVTLSCSPISGHRSVSWYQQTPGQGLQFLFEYFSETQRNKGNFPGRFSGRQFSNSRSEMNVSTLELGDSALYLCASSPPGRGGETQYFGPGTRLLVL.

This clonotype was detected a few times. The V and J genes are TRBV12-3 or TRBV12-4 and TRBJ2-3; 12 bases line up with TRBD2. Trimming took 4 bases from V and 4 from J; bases not matched to a gene: 3. The CDR3 runs 15 residues. The CDR3 bases are TGTGCCAGCAGTTCTAGCGGGAGGGCGTCAGATACGCAGTATTTT. Protein product: CASSSSGRASDTQYF.

Only one count was recorded for this clonotype. This chain links TRBV20-1 with TRBJ2-5; D might be TRBD2 (6 bases). Germline V gene data show CDR1 as DFQATT and CDR2 as SNEGSKA (reference sequence). The V end lost 4 bases, the J end lost 0 bases, and 18 bases lay between the germline ends. The CDR3 is 16 amino acids. Here the CDR3 reads CSANYLADLYQETQYF. The CDR3 DNA sequence: TGCAGTGCTAACTACTTAGCGGATTTGTACCAAGAGACCCAGTACTTC.

This clonotype was detected ten times or more. In nucleotides, the CDR3 is TGTGCCAGCAGCTTAGACGGCCGGTGGACTAGCGGGAGAAATGAGCAGTTCTTC. Its translation is CASSLDGRWTSGRNEQFF. The V call is TRBV11-2, the J call TRBJ2-1, with 13 bases identical to TRBD2. Germline V lookup: CDR1 SGHAT, CDR2 FQNNGV. The CDR3 is 18 residues long. V shed 0 bases, J shed 7 bases, and the junction held 9 bases outside the gene matches.

This clonotype was picked up many times. This chain joins TRBV2 and TRBJ2-3, with D uncertain. CDR1 SNHLY and CDR2 FYNNEI come from the germline V gene. The CDR3 totals 17 residues. V lost 1 base and J 6 bases, leaving 20 bases between the germline ends. The CDR3 DNA is TGTGCCAGCAGTGAAGTTGACCGGAAATCCGCCGGGGATACGCAGTATTTT. Translating gives CASSEVDRKSAGDTQYF.

The chain recombines TRBV20-1 with TRBJ1-2; D unresolved. The CDR3 extends over 13 amino acids. Germline CDR1 reads DFQATT; CDR2 reads SNEGSKA (reference sequence). Trimming took off 6 bases at V and 4 bases at J, with 15 bases between the two ends. CDR3 sequence: CSASPGGLYGYTF. CDR3 DNA: TGCAGTGCCAGCCCGGGAGGGCTCTATGGCTACACCTTC.

This clonotype was picked up many times. The genes are TRBV30 and TRBJ1-2; tentatively, D is TRBD1 (5 bases). Trimming took off 0 bases at V and 4 bases at J, with 9 bases between the two ends. The CDR3 extends over 13 amino acids. Germline-derived CDR1 and CDR2 are GTSNPN and SVGIG (reference sequence). The DNA of the CDR3 is TGTGCCTGGAGTGTAGGGGCGCTCTATGGCTACACCTTC. Its translation is CAWSVGALYGYTF.

The rearrangement joins TRBV6-1 to TRBJ2-7; D gene uncertain. In germline, CDR1 is MNHNS, CDR2 SASEGT. Trimming pared 6 bases from V and 0 bases from J, leaving 9 bases between. The CDR3 totals 13 residues. The CDR3 region is CASRVDNSYEQYF. The CDR3 nucleotides read TGTGCCAGCAGAGTAGACAACTCCTACGAGCAGTACTTC.

The CDR3 sequence: CATTETPTSYEQYF. As DNA, the CDR3 is TGTGCCACCACGGAAACCCCGACAAGCTACGAGCAGTACTTC. J is TRBJ2-7 and V is TRBV6-1; D is ambiguous. Trimming removed 10 bases from V and 3 bases from J, with 19 bases in between. CDR3 length: 14 amino acids. Per the germline V gene, CDR1 is MNHNS and CDR2 is SASEGT.

The chain combines TRBV10-2 with TRBJ1-6; the match to TRBD1 covers 8 bases. The V segment lost 7 bases and the J segment 10 bases; nucleotides outside the gene matches: 6. The CDR3 runs to 13 residues. The germline CDR1 and CDR2 sequences are WSHSY and SAAADI. This CDR3 is CASNGQGGSPLHF. The CDR3 DNA is TGCGCCAGCAATGGACAGGGCGGCTCACCCCTCCACTTT.

In its sample, this clonotype was seen many times. CDR3 DNA sequence: TGTGCCAGCAGCACACAGGGCGCGGGGGGTTACAATGAGCAGTTCTTC. It is translated as CASSTQGAGGYNEQFF. The V and J genes are TRBV7-3 and TRBJ2-1, with TRBD2 identical over 8 bases. In germline, CDR1 is SGHTA, CDR2 FQGTGA. The CDR3 consists of 16 residues. Trimming removed 5 bases from V and 4 bases from J; junction bases left unmatched: 10.

The J gene is TRBJ2-2, the V gene TRBV12-3 or TRBV12-4; TRBD2 matches 11 bases. The trim removed 5 bases at V and 4 bases at J, leaving 6 bases unmatched. The CDR3 length is 16 residues. Written as DNA, the CDR3 is TGTGCCAGCAGTCTACCTAGCGGGGGGCGCACCGGGGAGCTGTTTTTT. Translating it yields CASSLPSGGRTGELFF.